The clone carrying this T cell receptor (beta chain) was observed a single time. The antigen is unknown. This sample is drawn from a study of OX40 agonist ivuxolimab in advanced cancers. Turning to the study itself: Partial responses were recorded for three patients, including one with hepatocellular carcinoma and two with cutaneous melanoma. Overall study results and limits: Low clonal expansion, among the lowest seen, marked partial responders at 0.1-3.0 mg/kg.

Assay used: immunoSEQ multiplex PCR; TCRdb lists only in-frame clones, some missing. Here the sample spans some 11,000 clones, 77% being singletons. The germline gives CDR1 SEHNR, CDR2 FQNEAQ (reference sequence). The CDR3 has 15 residues. J gave up 4 bases and V 5 bases, and 10 bases lay outside the gene matches. The TCR comes from an adult with an advanced solid tumor such as melanoma, head and neck, liver or kidney cancer. This chain uses TRBV7-9 with TRBJ1-1; 7 bases match TRBD1. The material was CD4+ or CD8+ T cells sorted from blood, obtained in a trial of the OX40 agonist ivuxolimab. CDR3 loop: CASSTRFDRVTEAFF. The CDR3, as DNA: TGTGCCAGCAGCACCAGATTCGACAGGGTCACTGAAGCTTTCTTT.